The text below deals with one TCR beta chain. Its recognized antigen is unknown. No base quality information exists; no much larger clone differs at one position. These data are taken from a study of shared clonotypes between healthy human individuals (dated by TCRdb to 2018 to 2021). With respect to the entire study: The cohort included a few men and two women between 18 and 49 years of age. Blood TCR repertoires of roughly 5 healthy adults were deeply sequenced to estimate repertoire size and the extent of clonotype sharing between individuals. Each donor's leukapheresis produced roughly between roughly 0.85 and 10 billion PBMCs. For each donor, CD4 naive and CD4 memory were each run on three plates, CD8 naive on two plates, and CD8 memory on one plate. Libraries were prepared and TCR repertoires were sequenced by different laboratories using diverse techniques, in order to increase sequencing depth and limit assay-specific biases. The research as a whole found: When a few donors were compared, the shared fraction of clonotypes was about 5.2% for naive CD4, approximately 3.5% for naive CD8, more than 2% for memory CD4, and under 0.5% for memory CD8. Naive subsets generally had larger estimated clonotype richness than memory subsets. The small number of donors limited the genetic and exposure-history diversity represented. Rarefaction of sorted-subset datasets indicated incomplete sequencing despite the large sequencing depth. Sampling was restricted to blood, and TCR repertoires in tissue are likely to differ from TCR repertoires in blood. Pairwise subsampling led to the expectation that sequencing depth would affect the degree of clonotype sharing among donors. Compared with non-shared clonotypes, clonotypes shared by all four sorted-subset donors had higher generation probabilities.

The V end gives up 3 bases and the J end 2 bases, leaving 2 bases in the junction not matched to a gene. Per the germline V gene (reference sequence), SGHNT is the CDR1 and YYREEE is the CDR2. Spanning cysteine to phenylalanine, the CDR3 consists of 15 amino acids. Just CDR3 DNA is preserved here, 45 bases in frame from base 1. TCR CDR3 regions were amplified from genomic DNA by multiplex PCR using the deep immunoSEQ assay. Extracted genomic DNA from each cell subset was spread evenly across all wells of several immunoSEQ 96-well plates, with each plate serving as a replicate. Each replicate PCR for sorted subsets received around 210 ng genomic DNA, equal to about 30,000 T cell genomes. Purified libraries were measured with a Qubit 3.0 fluorometer, size-checked on a Bioanalyzer 2100, and measured again with the KAPA Library Quantification kit. Every immunoSEQ 96-well plate was sequenced on a dedicated single-read 150-cycle Illumina NextSeq 550 flow cell. Concerning the study's data processing: Because the immunoSEQ output included only junctional sequences and no quality scores, the filtering could not be the same as the filtering used for full-length reads. Sequences were annotated with PyIR, a Python wrapper for IgBLAST v1.9, and V/J genes and CDR3 were assigned using IMGT germline references. Any read was removed if the V/J assignment was weak (E-value above 1e-6), the CDR3 was missing, or the read contained stop codons, out-of-frame junctions, or ambiguous translated residues. A V3J clonotype was defined by an identical inferred V gene, J gene, and CDR3 amino acid sequence. The percentage overlap between two repertoires was calculated by dividing the number of shared unique clonotypes by the size of the smaller repertoire. Richness of each repertoire was evaluated using RTK rarefaction, the Chao1 estimator, and Recon v2.1 estimates of unobserved clonotypes. OLGA was used to compute generation probabilities for all TCRbeta clonotypes that the gDNA method yielded from a few donors. TCRdb obtained this table from immuneACCESS and retained in-frame rearrangements with V and J assigned. These tables miss some clones; where compared with another copy, unresolved V genes account for less than half of the shortfall, and the remainder is unexplained. V and J calls and clone size are copied from that table; D and trimming were computed from the DNA. The sample has 1.5 million to 2.5 million clones on record, about 95% of them singletons. 0.9% to 1.5% of the sample belongs to the ten largest clones.

CD8 naive samples were CD45RO-negative cells positively selected for CCR7, giving a CD45RA+CCR7+ population that excluded TemRA cells. Healthy HIV-negative adults with no recently reported acute infections or vaccinations were included as donors. Every donor was a Caucasian adult living in Nashville, Tennessee, USA. After blood collection by leukapheresis, PBMCs were isolated using Ficoll-Histopaque density gradient centrifugation and then cryopreserved in the vapor phase of liquid nitrogen. Analytical flow cytometry was used to check the purity and quantity of every magnetically sorted T cell population. Genomic DNA was isolated from every sorted fraction and measured by UV absorbance on a Nanodrop 2000c.

This receptor was obtained from a man in his late teens or twenties in good health. The sequenced sample was naive CD8+ T cells sorted from blood. The sample's cell subset or site label, in plain terms: CD45RA+CCR7+. The sequence is built from TRBV5-4 and TRBJ2-1, with TRBD1 identical over 10 junction bases. For the CDR3, the sequence is CASSSGQGAYNEQFF. The DNA is TGTGCCAGCAGCTCAGGACAGGGGGCCTACAATGAGCAGTTCTTC.